These 25 T cell receptor beta chains originate from one sample sequenced in a study of response to subunit inactivated influenza vaccine. TCRdb recomputed calls from the RT-PCR reads with MiXCR, one row per CDR3 protein. The sample includes hundreds of thousands of distinct CDR3 sequences, 25% of them seen just once. The input for sequencing was CD4+ T cells sorted from PBMCs, taken roughly 5 days after vaccination. These TCRs come from a man between 50 and 59 years old who received an inactivated influenza vaccine.

The chain uses TRBV11-2 and TRBJ2-3; D perhaps matches TRBD2 (6 bases). V lost 1 base, J lost 4 bases, and 24 bases lay in between. The germline V gene has CDR1 SGHAT and CDR2 FQNNGV. The CDR3 totals 19 residues. CDR3 nucleotide sequence: TGTGCCAGCAGCTTAGGAATGACCGCTGGGCTAGCGTTGCCAGATACGCAGTATTTT. This sequence encodes CASSLGMTAGLALPDTQYF.

The chain carries TRBV20-1 and TRBJ2-7, with 7 positions matching TRBD1. This CDR3 region has 15 residues. J gave up 3 bases and V 4 bases, and 12 bases lay outside the gene matches. Germline CDR1 and CDR2: DFQATT and SNEGSKA (reference sequence). As DNA, the CDR3 is TGCAGTGCTACCTTTGCCGGGACAGCACGCTACGAGCAGTACTTC. Its translation: CSATFAGTARYEQYF.

V gene TRBV11-1 combines with J gene TRBJ2-7; the match to TRBD1 covers 8 bases. Germline assignment: CDR1 SGHAT and CDR2 FQDESV (reference sequence). CDR3 length equals 15 residues. Germline trimming cut 0 bases from V and 2 bases from J; bases unmatched to any gene: 3. The CDR3 bases are TGTGCCAGCAGCTTAGCTCAGGGGGCAACCTACGAGCAGTACTTC. Its protein product is CASSLAQGATYEQYF. The full variable domain, with the rest looked up from reference TRBV11-1 and TRBJ2-7, is EAEVAQSPRYKITEKSQAVAFWCDPISGHATLYWYRQILGQGPELLVQFQDESVVDDSQLPKDRFSAERLKGVDSTLKIQPAELGDSAMYLCASSLAQGATYEQYFGPGTRLTVT.

This clonotype showed up just a few times. In DNA, the CDR3 is TGCAGCGTTGAAACACCGGGGAAAAAACTGTTTTTT. Protein product: CSVETPGKKLFF. The chain joins TRBV29-1 to TRBJ1-4, with D unresolved. The CDR3 is 12 amino acids. CDR1 and CDR2 from the germline V gene are SQVTM and ANQGSEA. V was clipped by 2 bases and J by 9 bases, with 10 bases between them.

This clonotype was counted ten times or more. This chain joins TRBV20-1 and TRBJ2-2; D remains unclear. The CDR3 loop spans 11 amino acids. Per the germline V gene, CDR1 is DFQATT and CDR2 is SNEGSKA (reference sequence). The ends were cut back, 2 bases at V and 5 bases at J, with 3 bases in the middle. CDR3 protein: CSARKTGELFF. The DNA for the CDR3 is TGCAGTGCTAGAAAAACCGGGGAGCTGTTTTTT.

This clonotype was detected only a few times. The chain has TRBV4-2 and TRBJ2-3, with D maybe TRBD2 (7 bases). Germline assignment: CDR1 LGHNA and CDR2 YNFKEQ. CDR3 length: 17 residues. With 4 bases removed from V and 2 bases from J, the gap between germline ends came to 19 bases. The CDR3 sequence: CASSRLITGGYTDTQYF. The DNA for the CDR3 is TGTGCCAGCAGCCGATTAATTACGGGGGGCTACACAGATACGCAGTATTTT.

This clonotype was counted only a few times. The rearrangement joins TRBV12-3 or TRBV12-4 to TRBJ2-3, with 8 bases identical to TRBD2. V lost 2 bases and J lost 13; bases outside the gene matches: 14. This CDR3 has 15 amino acids. Here the CDR3 DNA reads TGTGCCAGCAGTTTAATCGGGCTAGCGGGCCCTCAAGAGTATTTT. This sequence encodes CASSLIGLAGPQEYF.

The chain combines TRBV12-3 or TRBV12-4 with TRBJ1-1; tentatively, D is TRBD1 (5 bases). V lost 5 bases to trimming and J lost 5 bases, with 15 bases between them. The CDR3 loop spans 14 amino acids. CDR3 coding DNA: TGTGCCAGCAGTCGAGTTGGGACGGGAACTGAAGCTTTCTTT. It translates to CASSRVGTGTEAFF.

This clonotype appeared a few times. The chain links TRBV20-1 to TRBJ2-1; 9 nucleotides align to TRBD2. V lost 0 bases to trimming and J lost 9 bases; unmatched junction nucleotides: 6. The CDR3 has 14 amino acids. Germline CDR1 DFQATT, CDR2 SNEGSKA (reference sequence). DNA of the CDR3: TGCAGTGCTAGAGATGCGGGGGGGCCCGTTGAGCAGTTCTTC. Protein product: CSARDAGGPVEQFF.

This clonotype has a handful of counts. This chain links TRBV20-1 with TRBJ1-2; D gene unclear. V lost 0 bases, J lost 5 bases, and 10 bases lay in between. Germline CDR1 and CDR2: DFQATT and SNEGSKA (reference sequence). There are 13 residues in the CDR3. The CDR3 nucleotides read TGCAGTGCTAGAGATAACCCCTATTATGGCTACACCTTC. This gives the protein CSARDNPYYGYTF.

This sequence joins TRBV5-1 and TRBJ1-2, with D maybe TRBD1 (5 bases). Trimming stripped 4 bases from V and 2 bases from J, with 9 bases between. The CDR3 covers 13 residues. CDR1 and CDR2 from the germline V gene are SGHRS and YFSETQ. The CDR3 DNA reads TGCGCCAGCAGCATGGGACTGAACTATGGCTACACCTTC. This encodes CASSMGLNYGYTF.

This clonotype was picked up a small number of times. The gene calls are TRBV6-1 and TRBJ2-1; TRBD2 matches 14 bases. Germline V CDR1 and CDR2: MNHNS, SASEGT. The CDR3 runs 18 residues. V was pared by 5 bases and J by 2 bases, with 8 bases of the junction left unmatched. The CDR3 coding sequence is TGTGCCAGCAGTCGAATGACTAGCGGGAGGGGGACCTACAATGAGCAGTTCTTC. Protein: CASSRMTSGRGTYNEQFF.

Only a few counts were recorded for this clonotype. This chain uses TRBV6-2 or TRBV6-3 with TRBJ2-2; TRBD1 agrees at 9 bases. The germline gives CDR1 MNHEY, CDR2 SVGEGT. J gave up 6 bases and V 5 bases, and 7 bases lay outside the gene matches. The length of the CDR3 is 15 residues. This CDR3 reads CASSLGQGRAGELFF. CDR3 DNA sequence: TGTGCCAGCAGTCTGGGACAGGGACGTGCCGGGGAGCTGTTTTTT.

The table lists this clonotype with many counts. The V gene is TRBV5-5, the J gene TRBJ2-3; either TRBD1 or TRBD2 may supply D (5 bases each). V was shortened by 1 base and J by 5 bases, with 8 bases between the two germline ends. Germline V gene data show CDR1 as SGHKS and CDR2 as YYEKEE (reference sequence). The CDR3 sequence is 13 residues long. The CDR3 protein is CASSLFGGDTQYF. For the CDR3, the DNA is TGTGCCAGCAGCTTGTTTGGGGGAGATACGCAGTATTTT.

With regard to this clonotype: It may be a read error: a sequence one base away is much more abundant. The genes are TRBV9 and TRBJ1-3, with 7 bases fitting TRBD1. Germline V gene sequence: CDR1 SGDLS, CDR2 YYNGEE. The CDR3 sequence is 14 residues long. The CDR3 region has the DNA TGTGCCAGCAGCGTCCGGGACAGAGGAAACACCATGTATTTT. It translates to CASSVRDRGNTMYF.

The chain recombines TRBV10-3 with TRBJ2-3; 14 bases align to TRBD2. Germline V lookup: CDR1 ENHRY, CDR2 SYGVKD. V dropped 6 bases and J dropped 4; count of bases not matched to a gene: 6. This CDR3 comprises 16 residues. The CDR3 DNA reads as TGTGCCATCAGGCCGGGACTAGCGGGAGAGTCAGATACGCAGTATTTT. Translated: CAIRPGLAGESDTQYF.

This clonotype was seen a few times. The chain has TRBV5-1 and TRBJ2-3; the D gene is possibly TRBD1 (6 bases). The CDR3 runs 14 residues. Germline V lookup: CDR1 SGHRS, CDR2 YFSETQ. The ends were cut back, 4 bases at V and 4 bases at J, with 13 bases in the middle. CDR3 DNA sequence: TGCGCCAGCAGCCCCGGAGGACAGTCAGATACGCAGTATTTT. Residues: CASSPGGQSDTQYF.

The chain couples TRBV5-6 to TRBJ2-3, with 9 positions matching TRBD2. This CDR3 has 17 residues. Trimming took 4 bases from V and 2 from J; bases not matched to a gene: 11. The germline CDR1 and CDR2 sequences are SGHDT and YYEEEE. The CDR3 is CASSILAGGAFTDTQYF. In DNA form, the CDR3 reads TGTGCCAGCAGCATACTCGCGGGGGGGGCCTTCACAGATACGCAGTATTTT.

This clonotype was recorded a few times. J is TRBJ1-5 and V is TRBV6-1; D gene ambiguous. Germline V gene sequence: CDR1 MNHNS, CDR2 SASEGT. The CDR3 totals 16 residues. Deletions cut 5 bases from V and 6 bases from J, with 20 bases between. This chain's CDR3 is CASSPPPKYRGQPQHF. The CDR3 DNA is TGTGCCAGCAGTCCCCCACCAAAATACCGGGGTCAGCCCCAGCATTTT.

The chain links TRBV4-3 to TRBJ1-2, with D perhaps TRBD1 (5 bases). CDR1 is LGHNA and CDR2 is YSLEER in the germline V gene. The CDR3 spans 14 residues. Trimming took off 3 bases at V and 2 bases at J, with 10 bases between the two ends. Written as DNA, the CDR3 is TGCGCCAGCAGCCATCCCGGGACGAACTATGGCTACACCTTC. Translating it yields CASSHPGTNYGYTF.

This clonotype has a handful of counts. V usage is TRBV15 and J usage is TRBJ2-2, with no clear D. The germline V and J ends were trimmed by 0 bases and 6 bases, with 8 bases remaining between them. The germline V gene has CDR1 LNHNV and CDR2 YYDKDF (reference sequence). This CDR3 contains 14 residues. The CDR3 nucleotides are TGTGCCACCAGCAGAGATCGGGCTTCCGGGGAGCTGTTTTTT. Protein product: CATSRDRASGELFF. Looking up the rest from reference TRBV15 and TRBJ2-2 gives the full variable domain: DAMVIQNPRYQVTQFGKPVTLSCSQTLNHNVMYWYQQKSSQAPKLLFHYYDKDFNNEADTPDNFQSRRPNTSFCFLDIRSPGLGDTAMYLCATSRDRASGELFFGEGSRLTVL.

The chain combines TRBV4-3 with TRBJ2-2; 11 bases match TRBD2. Looked up from germline, CDR1 is LGHNA and CDR2 is YSLEER. The trim removed 2 bases at V and 4 bases at J, leaving 6 bases unmatched. This CDR3 comprises 17 residues. CDR3 nucleotides: TGCGCCAGCAGCCAACTAGCGGGAGGCCCGAGCACCGGGGAGCTGTTTTTT. Translated: CASSQLAGGPSTGELFF.

The rearrangement links TRBV5-4 to TRBJ2-7; D is ambiguous. The CDR3 runs to 11 residues. The V end was cut by 0 bases, the J end by 6 bases, with 4 bases between. Germline lookup yields CDR1 SGHNT and CDR2 YYREEE (reference sequence). The CDR3 DNA sequence: TGTGCCAGCAGCTTGGGTTTCGAGCAGTACTTC. Its protein product is CASSLGFEQYF.

This clonotype occurred a few times. This chain uses TRBV12-3 or TRBV12-4 with TRBJ2-1; D perhaps matches TRBD1 (5 bases). V lost 3 bases to trimming and J lost 11 bases, with 11 bases between them. The CDR3 spans 12 residues. Here the CDR3 DNA reads TGTGCCAGCAGTTTGACAGCCCAGAAGCAGTTCTTC. This gives the protein CASSLTAQKQFF.

This clonotype turned up a few times. The CDR3 DNA reads as TGTGCCAGCAGTTTATGGGGGACTAGCAGCCAAGAGACCCAGTACTTC. Amino acids: CASSLWGTSSQETQYF. The V call is TRBV28, the J call TRBJ2-5; 9 nucleotides agree with TRBD2. The CDR3 is 16 amino acids. With 0 bases clipped from V and 1 base from J, the junction kept 3 bases outside the gene matches. CDR1 and CDR2 (germline): MDHEN, SYDVKM.